The 12 T cell receptor beta chains below were found in one sample sequenced in a study of T cell clonotyping in hematopoietic cell transplantation. The data were produced by immunoSEQ multiplex PCR, yet TCRdb's version contains in-frame clones alone and is incomplete. Seen here are about 6,800 clones, roughly 98% observed once, and the top ten hold roughly 0.64%. The sample here was PBMCs, taken 30 days after allogeneic stem cell transplant. These receptors all stem from a male patient aged 60-70 years who had an allogeneic stem cell transplant from a related donor, so the T cells may come from the graft donor. Some clones in this sample may be carry-over from other donors' samples.

V gene TRBV10-3 combines with J gene TRBJ1-2, with D possibly matching TRBD1 (5 bases). The V end was cut by 10 bases, the J end by 4 bases, with 19 bases between. Germline V gene sequence: CDR1 ENHRY, CDR2 SYGVKD. The CDR3 has 14 residues. CDR3 nucleotides: TGTGCCACGAAACCGGGCGGGGGGACCTATGGCTACACCTTC. It is translated as CATKPGGGTYGYTF.

This chain links TRBV4-3 with TRBJ1-2; D might be TRBD1 (6 bases). This CDR3 has 15 amino acids. Between the trimmed V and J ends, which lost 0 bases and 2 bases, there was a span of 10 bases. From germline, CDR1 is LGHNA and CDR2 YSLEER. This CDR3 reads CASSQDPGANYGYTF. The CDR3 coding sequence is TGCGCCAGCAGCCAAGATCCAGGGGCCAACTATGGCTACACCTTC.

The V and J genes are TRBV6-5 and TRBJ2-2; D possibly corresponds to TRBD2 (5 bases). The CDR3 is made up of 15 amino acids. The V and J ends lost 6 bases and 4 bases respectively, with 15 bases between them. Per the germline V gene, CDR1 is MNHEY and CDR2 is SVGAGI. CDR3 bases: TGTGCCAGCAGACCCACCGGGATCCCCACCGGGGAGCTGTTTTTT. It codes for CASRPTGIPTGELFF.

The genes are TRBV5-1 and TRBJ2-7; D unclear. The CDR3 loop spans 12 amino acids. Germline values: CDR1 SGHRS, CDR2 YFSETQ. V shed 4 bases and J shed 2 bases, with 7 bases lying between them. The CDR3 loop is CASSPDAYEQYF. CDR3 DNA: TGCGCCAGCAGCCCGGATGCCTACGAGCAGTACTTC.

The J gene is TRBJ2-5, the V gene TRBV7-6, with 7 bases that match TRBD2. Germline V lookup: CDR1 SGHVS, CDR2 FNYEAQ. CDR3 size: 14 residues. J was trimmed by 7 bases and V by 1 base; bases with no gene match: 6. The CDR3 is CASSLESGAMTQYF. The CDR3 DNA reads as TGTGCCAGCAGCTTAGAGAGCGGGGCCATGACCCAGTACTTC.

The chain links TRBV6-5 to TRBJ1-1, with 8 bases lining up with TRBD1. Trimming at V came to 8 bases and at J to 4 bases, leaving 12 bases not matched to a gene. There are 15 residues in the CDR3. CDR1 MNHEY and CDR2 SVGAGI come from the germline V gene. For the CDR3, the DNA is TGTGCCAGCGGGCCTTACGACAGGGGAAGCACTGAAGCTTTCTTT. The encoded protein is CASGPYDRGSTEAFF.

The gene calls are TRBV19 and TRBJ1-1; 7 nucleotides align to TRBD1. CDR1 and CDR2 (germline): LNHDA, SQIVND (reference sequence). CDR3 length: 12 amino acids. Trimming removed 11 bases from V and 4 bases from J; junction bases left unmatched: 7. CDR3 protein: CASSRGATEAFF. The DNA of the CDR3 is TGTGCCTCATCCAGGGGGGCCACTGAAGCTTTCTTT.

The J gene is TRBJ2-5, the V gene TRBV6-6; no firm D call. The CDR3 is made up of 15 amino acids. Germline values: CDR1 MNHNY, CDR2 SVGAGI (reference sequence). With 6 bases removed from V and 4 bases from J, the gap between germline ends came to 18 bases. The CDR3 region has the DNA TGTGCCAGCAGCTTCTACGGTCTTGGGGTAGAGACCCAGTACTTC. Translating it yields CASSFYGLGVETQYF.

The chain is built from TRBV7-2 and TRBJ1-5; the D gene is possibly TRBD1 (5 bases). The CDR3 has 15 amino acids. Trimming cost V 5 bases and J 0 bases, with 11 bases left between them. From germline, CDR1 is SGHTA and CDR2 FQGNSA. CDR3 loop: CASSEQDYSNQPQHF. The CDR3 region has the DNA TGTGCCAGCAGCGAACAGGATTATAGCAATCAGCCCCAGCATTTT.

The chain uses TRBV10-3 and TRBJ1-5; 12 bases are shared with TRBD1. The CDR3 runs to 14 residues. With 4 bases clipped from V and 11 bases from J, the junction kept 6 bases outside the gene matches. Per the germline V gene, CDR1 is ENHRY and CDR2 is SYGVKD. This CDR3 is CAISGGTGGTAQHF. CDR3 DNA sequence: TGTGCCATCAGTGGGGGGACAGGGGGCACAGCCCAGCATTTT.

The chain carries TRBV20-1 and TRBJ1-2; D uncertain. V was clipped by 6 bases and J by 8 bases, with 13 bases between them. This CDR3 has 11 amino acids. Germline loops: CDR1 DFQATT, CDR2 SNEGSKA (reference sequence). CDR3 in DNA: TGCAGTGCGGAGCAGGATGAGGGCTACACCTTC. Amino acids: CSAEQDEGYTF.

V is TRBV2 and J is TRBJ2-7, with 8 bases fitting TRBD1. Germline CDR1 reads SNHLY; CDR2 reads FYNNEI. The CDR3 has 14 residues. The V segment lost 7 bases and the J segment 0 bases; nucleotides outside the gene matches: 5. CDR3 protein: CASIRDRSSYEQYF. The CDR3 DNA sequence: TGTGCCAGCATTCGGGACAGGAGCTCCTACGAGCAGTACTTC.